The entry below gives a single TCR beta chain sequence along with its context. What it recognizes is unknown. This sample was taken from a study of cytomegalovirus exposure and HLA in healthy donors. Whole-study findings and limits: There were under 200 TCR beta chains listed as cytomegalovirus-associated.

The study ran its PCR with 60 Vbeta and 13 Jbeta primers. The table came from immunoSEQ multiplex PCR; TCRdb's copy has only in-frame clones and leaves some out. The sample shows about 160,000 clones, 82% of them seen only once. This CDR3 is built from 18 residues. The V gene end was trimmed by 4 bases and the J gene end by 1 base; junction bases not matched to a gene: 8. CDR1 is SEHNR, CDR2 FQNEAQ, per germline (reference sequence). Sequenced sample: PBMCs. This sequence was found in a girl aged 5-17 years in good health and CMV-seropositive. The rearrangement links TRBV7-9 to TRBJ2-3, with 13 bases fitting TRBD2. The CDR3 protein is CASSSGLAGAPRTDTQYF. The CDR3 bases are TGTGCCAGCAGCTCCGGACTAGCGGGAGCCCCCCGCACAGATACGCAGTATTTT.